A single sample is the source of the 13 T cell receptor beta chains below, sequenced in a study of CD8+ T cells in alopecia areata. Reverse transcribed after extraction, RNA yielded cDNA as the sequencing template. The data were produced by immunoSEQ multiplex PCR, yet TCRdb's version contains in-frame clones alone and is incomplete. The table records roughly 250,000 clones, roughly 69% of them present only once. Material: CD4+ T cells sorted from blood, obtained at week 0. These receptors came from a human donor with alopecia areata.

This sequence joins TRBV30 and TRBJ2-4; D is undetermined. The CDR3 sequence is 12 residues long. V lost 0 bases, J lost 9 bases, and 9 bases lay in between. CDR1 and CDR2 from the germline V gene are GTSNPN and SVGIG (reference sequence). CDR3: CAWSVRTTIQYF. As DNA, the CDR3 is TGTGCCTGGAGTGTACGTACCACCATTCAGTACTTC.

The gene calls are TRBV5-1 and TRBJ2-7; a weak D match, TRBD1 (6 bases). Trimming shortened V by 4 bases and J by 0 bases, and 14 bases separated the two germline ends. There are 15 residues in the CDR3. The germline CDR1 and CDR2 sequences are SGHRS and YFSETQ. CDR3 sequence (DNA): TGCGCCAGCAGCCAGGACAGAGGGGGCTCCTACGAGCAGTACTTC. Translation: CASSQDRGGSYEQYF. Full variable domain (rest looked up from reference TRBV5-1 and TRBJ2-7): KAGVTQTPRYLIKTRGQQVTLSCSPISGHRSVSWYQQTPGQGLQFLFEYFSETQRNKGNFPGRFSGRQFSNSRSEMNVSTLELGDSALYLCASSQDRGGSYEQYFGPGTRLTVT.

The V and J genes are TRBV27 and TRBJ1-6, with D tentatively TRBD1 (5 bases). In germline, CDR1 is MNHEY, CDR2 SMNVEV (reference sequence). This CDR3 is 14 amino acids long. Trimming took off 6 bases at V and 7 bases at J, with 13 bases between the two ends. The CDR3 DNA follows: TGTGCCAGCAGCCCGGGACTTTGGAATTCACCCCTCCACTTT. Residues: CASSPGLWNSPLHF.

This chain uses TRBV29-1 with TRBJ2-5, with a possible D match to TRBD2 (6 bases). Germline values: CDR1 SQVTM, CDR2 ANQGSEA. This CDR3 is 13 amino acids long. V lost 4 bases and J 4 bases, leaving 13 bases between the germline ends. The CDR3 region has the DNA TGCAGCGTTGGAATCGGGGGTGGAGAGACCCAGTACTTC. Translated, it gives CSVGIGGGETQYF.

This clone has a single count. This sequence joins TRBV29-1 and TRBJ2-3; 9 bases map to TRBD2. The CDR3 is 16 amino acids. V shed 3 bases and J 3 bases; nucleotides not matched to a gene: 10. Germline CDR1 is SQVTM and CDR2 is ANQGSEA. The CDR3 protein is CSVDLLEGLATDTQYF. DNA for the CDR3: TGCAGCGTTGATCTCCTTGAGGGACTAGCTACAGATACGCAGTATTTT.

This chain links TRBV29-1 with TRBJ2-1, with 9 bases that match TRBD2. Germline loops: CDR1 SQVTM, CDR2 ANQGSEA. This CDR3 is built from 12 residues. After removal of 5 bases from V and 10 bases from J, the junction contained 6 bases not matched to a gene. CDR3 region: CSVRRGGREQFF. The CDR3, as DNA: TGCAGCGTTCGGCGGGGGGGCCGGGAGCAGTTCTTC.

The chain uses TRBV5-1 and TRBJ2-3; no clear D gene. The CDR3 is made up of 15 amino acids. Germline CDR1 is SGHRS and CDR2 is YFSETQ. Trimming took off 1 base at V and 3 bases at J, with 12 bases between the two ends. The CDR3 loop is CASSLPVSGTDTQYF. As DNA, the CDR3 is TGCGCCAGCAGCTTGCCGGTGAGTGGGACAGATACGCAGTATTTT.

V is TRBV6-5 and J is TRBJ2-7; perhaps TRBD1 as D (5 bases). CDR1 MNHEY and CDR2 SVGAGI come from the germline V gene. The CDR3 is 12 residues long. With 5 bases removed from V and 2 bases from J, the gap between germline ends came to 7 bases. The CDR3, as DNA: TGTGCCAGCAGTCAGGGCACCTACGAGCAGTACTTC. Translated: CASSQGTYEQYF.

The chain joins TRBV29-1 to TRBJ2-5, with TRBD1 matching over 9 bases. V dropped 3 bases and J dropped 2; count of bases not matched to a gene: 4. This CDR3 comprises 14 residues. Germline CDR1 is SQVTM and CDR2 is ANQGSEA. CDR3 residues: CSVDLGTGQETQYF. The CDR3 nucleotides read TGCAGCGTTGATTTGGGGACAGGGCAAGAGACCCAGTACTTC.

This clone has more than one count but fewer than ten. DNA for the CDR3: TGTGCCAGCAGCGCGACCGGGGGCCACCAAGAGACCCAGTACTTC. Translated: CASSATGGHQETQYF. The chain joins TRBV2 to TRBJ2-5; TRBD1 or TRBD2 may be the D gene (6 bases each). CDR1 is SNHLY, CDR2 FYNNEI, per germline. The V and J ends lost 6 bases and 0 bases respectively, with 14 bases between them. The CDR3 contains 15 residues.

A few counts support this clone. V is TRBV2 and J is TRBJ2-7; D is ambiguous. Trimming removed 5 bases from V and 5 bases from J, with 13 bases in between. CDR3 length equals 13 residues. Germline V gene data show CDR1 as SNHLY and CDR2 as FYNNEI. As DNA, the CDR3 is TGTGCCAGCAGTTCGGTCCGGGCTAACGAGCAGTACTTC. This encodes CASSSVRANEQYF.

This clone appeared once. The chain is built from TRBV19 and TRBJ2-7; D is undetermined. Germline V gene lookup returns CDR1 LNHDA and CDR2 SQIVND (reference sequence). CDR3 length equals 13 residues. V was pared by 6 bases and J by 0 bases, with 9 bases between. The CDR3 nucleotides are TGTGCCAGTAGGGAGCGACCCTCCTACGAGCAGTACTTC. Its translation is CASRERPSYEQYF.

This sequence joins TRBV6-5 and TRBJ1-5; D call uncertain. Germline V gives CDR1 MNHEY, CDR2 SVGAGI. Between the trimmed V and J ends, which lost 6 bases and 2 bases, there was a span of 11 bases. The CDR3 has 14 residues. The CDR3 region has the DNA TGTGCCAGCAGACCCCGGTCGGGCAATCAGCCCCAGCATTTT. It is translated as CASRPRSGNQPQHF.